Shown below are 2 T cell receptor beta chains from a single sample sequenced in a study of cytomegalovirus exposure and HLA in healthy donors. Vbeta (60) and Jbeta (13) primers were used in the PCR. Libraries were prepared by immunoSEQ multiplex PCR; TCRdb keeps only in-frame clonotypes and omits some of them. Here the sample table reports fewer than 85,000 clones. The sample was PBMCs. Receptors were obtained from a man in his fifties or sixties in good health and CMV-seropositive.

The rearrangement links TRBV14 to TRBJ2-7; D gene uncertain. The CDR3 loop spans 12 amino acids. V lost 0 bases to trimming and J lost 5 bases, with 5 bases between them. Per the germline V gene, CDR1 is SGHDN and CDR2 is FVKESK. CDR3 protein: CASSQDIDEQYF. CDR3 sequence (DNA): TGTGCCAGCAGCCAAGATATCGACGAGCAGTACTTC.

CDR3 in amino acids: CASSLRGGGTDTQYF. The CDR3 DNA is TGTGCCAGCAGCTTACGGGGGGGAGGCACAGATACGCAGTATTTT. The chain recombines TRBV11-2 with TRBJ2-3; TRBD2 aligns across 8 bases. The CDR3 runs 15 residues. Germline assignment: CDR1 SGHAT and CDR2 FQNNGV. J was trimmed by 1 base and V by 2 bases; bases with no gene match: 2. The full variable domain, rest sourced from reference TRBV11-2 and TRBJ2-3, is EAGVAQSPRYKIIEKRQSVAFWCNPISGHATLYWYQQILGQGPKLLIQFQNNGVVDDSQLPKDRFSAERLKGVDSTLKIQPAKLEDSAVYLCASSLRGGGTDTQYFGPGTRLTVL.